Shown below are 4 T cell receptor beta chains from a single sample sequenced in a study of graft-versus-host responses after intestinal transplantation. No antigen has been identified for these receptors. The table came from immunoSEQ multiplex PCR; TCRdb's copy has only in-frame clones and leaves some out. The sample consists of about 78,000 clones, 85% to 90% of them appearing once. Sequencing was performed on unstimulated CD8+ T cells sorted from spleen or lymph node cells, taken before transplant. Receptor source: a human donor who was the organ donor for an intestinal transplant.

The J gene is TRBJ1-2, the V gene TRBV28; the match to TRBD1 covers 7 bases. Losses at the gene ends were 6 bases for V and 5 bases for J; bases not matched to a gene: 9. CDR1 MDHEN and CDR2 SYDVKM come from the germline V gene. The CDR3 sequence is 14 residues long. The chain's CDR3 is CASRQGTQPYGYTF. In DNA form, the CDR3 reads TGTGCCAGCAGACAGGGGACGCAACCTTATGGCTACACCTTC.

The chain carries TRBV6-4 and TRBJ2-1; TRBD2 aligns across 13 bases. The V gene end was trimmed by 2 bases and the J gene end by 7 bases; junction bases not matched to a gene: 2. The CDR3 spans 15 residues. CDR1 and CDR2 (germline): MRHNA, SNTAGT. CDR3 loop: CASSDGTSGVNEQFF. The CDR3 DNA reads as TGTGCCAGCAGTGACGGGACTAGCGGGGTGAATGAGCAGTTCTTC.

The V call is TRBV5-6, the J call TRBJ1-1; possibly TRBD1 for D (6 bases). The CDR3 spans 15 residues. The germline V gene encodes CDR1 SGHDT and CDR2 YYEEEE. With 4 bases removed from V and 0 bases from J, the gap between germline ends came to 13 bases. The CDR3 coding sequence is TGTGCCAGCAGCCCCTCCGGGACACTGAACACTGAAGCTTTCTTT. It encodes CASSPSGTLNTEAFF.

The rearrangement joins TRBV4-1 to TRBJ1-3; unclear D gene. Trimming shortened V by 0 bases and J by 0 bases, and 9 bases separated the two germline ends. Germline lookup yields CDR1 MGHRA and CDR2 YSYEKL. This CDR3 has 16 amino acids. The CDR3 nucleotides read TGCGCCAGCAGCCAAGATTGGGAGGTCTCTGGAAACACCATATATTTT. Translated: CASSQDWEVSGNTIYF.